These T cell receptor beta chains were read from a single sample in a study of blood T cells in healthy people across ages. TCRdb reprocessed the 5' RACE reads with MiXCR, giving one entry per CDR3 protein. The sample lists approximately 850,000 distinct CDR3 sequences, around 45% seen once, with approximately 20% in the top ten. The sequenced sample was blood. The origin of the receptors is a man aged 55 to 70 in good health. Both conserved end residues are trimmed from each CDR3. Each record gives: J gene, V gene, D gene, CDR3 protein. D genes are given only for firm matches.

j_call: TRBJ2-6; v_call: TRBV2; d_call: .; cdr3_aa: ASRRSGPGAGANVLT
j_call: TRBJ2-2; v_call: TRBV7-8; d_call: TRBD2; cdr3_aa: ASSLIGGASGELF
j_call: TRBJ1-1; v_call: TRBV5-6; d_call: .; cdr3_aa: ASSRLNTEAF
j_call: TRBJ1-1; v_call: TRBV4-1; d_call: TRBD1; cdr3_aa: ASSREWTGGVTEAF
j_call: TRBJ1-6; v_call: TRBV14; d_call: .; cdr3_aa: ASSQRGGAPLH
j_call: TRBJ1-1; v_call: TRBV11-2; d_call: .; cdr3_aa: ASSLGSAGNTEAF
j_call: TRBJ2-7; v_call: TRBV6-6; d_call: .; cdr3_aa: ASSYSTDFYEQY
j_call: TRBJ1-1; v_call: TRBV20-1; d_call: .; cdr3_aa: SARDRGGVNTEAF
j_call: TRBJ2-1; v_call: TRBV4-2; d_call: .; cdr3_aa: ASSQKALSSYNEQF
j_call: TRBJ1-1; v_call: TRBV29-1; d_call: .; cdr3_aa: SVARDSNTEAF
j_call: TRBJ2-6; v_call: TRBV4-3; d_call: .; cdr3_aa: ASSQVLSSGANVLT
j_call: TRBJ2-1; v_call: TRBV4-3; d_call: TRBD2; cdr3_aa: ASSQLAGGNNEQF
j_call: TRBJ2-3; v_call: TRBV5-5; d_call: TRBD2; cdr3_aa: ASSSGGVRDTQY
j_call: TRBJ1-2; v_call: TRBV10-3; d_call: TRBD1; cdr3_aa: AISDGDRGRDYT
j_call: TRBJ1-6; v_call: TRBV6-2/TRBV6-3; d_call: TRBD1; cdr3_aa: VSSYQQGNSPLH
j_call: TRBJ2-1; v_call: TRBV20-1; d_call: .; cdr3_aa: SARAGRGSYNEQF
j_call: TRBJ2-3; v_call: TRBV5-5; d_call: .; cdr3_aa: ASSLEDDGGQDTQY
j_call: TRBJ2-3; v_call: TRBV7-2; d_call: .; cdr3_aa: ASSLWGTRADTQY
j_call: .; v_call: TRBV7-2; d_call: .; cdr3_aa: ASSLVRSGSGVSYEQY
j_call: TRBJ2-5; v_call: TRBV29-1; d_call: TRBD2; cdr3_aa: SVRSGGASNEQY
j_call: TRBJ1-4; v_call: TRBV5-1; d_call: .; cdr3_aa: ASSLTTGVEEKLF
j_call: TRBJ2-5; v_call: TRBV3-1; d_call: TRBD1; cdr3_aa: ASSYDRVQETQY
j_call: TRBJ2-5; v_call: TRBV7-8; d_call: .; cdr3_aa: ASSLGSSEGVKQY
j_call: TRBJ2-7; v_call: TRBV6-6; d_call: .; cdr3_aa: ASSYSSNYEQY
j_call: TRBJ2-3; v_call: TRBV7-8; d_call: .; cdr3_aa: ASSLGGRGTADTQY
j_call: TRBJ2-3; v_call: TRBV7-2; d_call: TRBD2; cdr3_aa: ASTGAGVADTQY
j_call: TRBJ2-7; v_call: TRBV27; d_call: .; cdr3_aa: ASRGGGRIEQY
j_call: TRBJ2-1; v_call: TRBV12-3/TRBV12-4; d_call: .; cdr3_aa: ASSLDQGMEQF
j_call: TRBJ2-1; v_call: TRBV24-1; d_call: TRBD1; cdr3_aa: ATSDPGTGRINEQF
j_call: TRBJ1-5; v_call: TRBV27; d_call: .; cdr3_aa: ASSSYDQPQH
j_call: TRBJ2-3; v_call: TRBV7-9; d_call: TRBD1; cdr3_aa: ASSLPGQGADTQY